The sequence of this T cell receptor beta chain was determined in a study of neurological immune-mediated disorders. This clonotype was detected many times. Documented time point: longitudinal time-point 2. Each CDR3 protein is one row after TCRdb ran MiXCR on the 5' RACE reads. The sample carries about 80,000 distinct CDR3 sequences, almost 6% recorded once. The receptor was isolated from a woman in her fifties or sixties with multiple sclerosis. The source material was PBMCs.

The CDR3 region is CASSLALGVGVPLAKNIQYF. CDR3 nucleotide sequence: TGCGCCAGCAGCTTGGCCCTCGGAGTCGGGGTCCCTTTAGCCAAAAACATTCAGTACTTC. The rearrangement links TRBV5-1 to TRBJ2-4, with D tentatively TRBD2 (5 bases). The length of the CDR3 is 20 residues. V was pared by 0 bases and J by 0 bases, with 22 bases between. Germline V gene sequence: CDR1 SGHRS, CDR2 YFSETQ.